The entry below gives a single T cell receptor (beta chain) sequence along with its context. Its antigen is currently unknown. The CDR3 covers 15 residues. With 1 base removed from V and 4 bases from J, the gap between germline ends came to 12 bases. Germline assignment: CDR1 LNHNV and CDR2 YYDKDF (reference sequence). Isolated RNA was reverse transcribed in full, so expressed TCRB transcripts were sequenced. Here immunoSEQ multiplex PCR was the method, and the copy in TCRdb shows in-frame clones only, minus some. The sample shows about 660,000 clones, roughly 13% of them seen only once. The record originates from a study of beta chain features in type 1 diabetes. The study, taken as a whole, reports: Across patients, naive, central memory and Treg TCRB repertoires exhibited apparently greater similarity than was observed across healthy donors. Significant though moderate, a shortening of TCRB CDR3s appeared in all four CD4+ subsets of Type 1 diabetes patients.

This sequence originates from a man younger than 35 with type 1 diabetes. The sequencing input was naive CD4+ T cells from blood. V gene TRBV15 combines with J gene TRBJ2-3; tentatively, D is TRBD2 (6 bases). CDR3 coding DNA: TGTGCCACCAGCAGAGTCGGGAGCGGACCAGATACGCAGTATTTT. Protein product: CATSRVGSGPDTQYF.